The 31 T cell receptor beta chains reported below all come from one sample, sequenced in a study of blood T cell repertoires in COVID-19. Profiled with immunoSEQ multiplex PCR; TCRdb holds only in-frame clones, not every one. The sample consists of approximately 530,000 clones, about 88% of them appearing once. Material: peripheral blood. Receptor source: a woman aged 45-60 years with COVID-19, enrolled during active disease.

The V gene is TRBV6-5, the J gene TRBJ1-1; D not resolved. V was shortened by 5 bases and J by 1 base, with 8 bases between the two germline ends. This CDR3 has 13 amino acids. Germline CDR1 MNHEY, CDR2 SVGAGI. This CDR3 is CASSPNGNTEAFF. The CDR3 DNA sequence: TGTGCCAGCAGTCCCAACGGGAACACTGAAGCTTTCTTT.

The chain employs TRBV27 and TRBJ1-1; D is perhaps TRBD1 (6 bases). The ends were cut back, 1 base at V and 9 bases at J, with 9 bases in the middle. Germline-derived CDR1 and CDR2 are MNHEY and SMNVEV (reference sequence). This CDR3 region has 12 residues. CDR3 loop: CASSLLGGKAFF. The CDR3 DNA reads TGTGCCAGCAGTTTATTAGGGGGAAAAGCTTTCTTT.

This chain uses TRBV12-3 or TRBV12-4 with TRBJ1-2; D possibly corresponds to TRBD1 (5 bases). The CDR3 spans 13 residues. V lost 3 bases and J 8 bases, leaving 13 bases between the germline ends. The DNA for the CDR3 is TGTGCCAGCAGTTTGGGCCCGGGGGACGGCTACACCTTC. Translated, it gives CASSLGPGDGYTF.

This sequence joins TRBV2 and TRBJ1-2; tentative D call: TRBD1 (6 bases). CDR3 length: 15 residues. Per the germline V gene, CDR1 is SNHLY and CDR2 is FYNNEI. V lost 2 bases to trimming and J lost 4 bases, with 14 bases between them. CDR3: CASSERDTGTYGYTF. The CDR3 DNA is TGTGCCAGCAGTGAACGGGACACTGGTACCTATGGCTACACCTTC.

The V and J genes are TRBV2 and TRBJ2-3, with 13 nucleotides matching TRBD2. There are 16 residues in the CDR3. The germline V gene has CDR1 SNHLY and CDR2 FYNNEI. The J segment lost 6 bases and the V segment lost 1 base, leaving 4 bases of the junction unmatched. The CDR3 DNA reads TGTGCCAGCAGTGAAGGGACTAGCGGGGGCCCCGATACGCAGTATTTT. Its protein is CASSEGTSGGPDTQYF.

The J gene is TRBJ1-2, the V gene TRBV10-1; D uncertain. The CDR3 length is 13 residues. V gave up 2 bases and J gave up 8 bases, with 12 bases separating them. CDR1 is WNHNN and CDR2 is SYGVQD in the germline V gene (reference sequence). CDR3 nucleotide sequence: TGCGCCAGCAGTGAGATGAGGGATCGAGGCTACACCTTC. Translated: CASSEMRDRGYTF.

V gene TRBV6-5 combines with J gene TRBJ1-1; D may be TRBD1 (5 bases). V lost 6 bases, J lost 3 bases, and 11 bases lay in between. This CDR3 has 13 residues. In germline, CDR1 is MNHEY, CDR2 SVGAGI. CDR3 DNA: TGTGCCAGCAGGGGGGGATGGGACACTGAAGCTTTCTTT. Amino acid sequence: CASRGGWDTEAFF.

This clone is a singleton in its sample. This chain joins TRBV5-4 and TRBJ2-7; D gene ambiguous. Germline V gene sequence: CDR1 SGHNT, CDR2 YYREEE (reference sequence). The CDR3 consists of 15 residues. The ends were cut back, 0 bases at V and 1 base at J, with 11 bases in the middle. The CDR3 region is CASSLGAALSYEQYF. The CDR3 bases are TGTGCCAGCAGCTTGGGAGCCGCTCTTTCCTACGAGCAGTACTTC.

The gene calls are TRBV7-8 and TRBJ1-2; TRBD1 matches 8 bases. V lost 5 bases, J lost 8 bases, and 10 bases stayed unmatched. The CDR3 has 14 amino acids. Germline V CDR1 and CDR2: SGHVS, FQNEAQ. CDR3 residues: CASSPSTGAGGYTF. The CDR3 DNA is TGTGCCAGCAGCCCATCGACAGGGGCGGGCGGCTACACCTTC.

The CDR3 is CASSYRGLVGENEQFF. Written as DNA, the CDR3 is TGCGCCAGCAGTTACAGGGGGCTGGTAGGGGAGAATGAGCAGTTCTTC. This sequence joins TRBV5-1 and TRBJ2-1; 9 bases fit TRBD1. Per germline, CDR1 SGHRS and CDR2 YFSETQ. CDR3 length: 16 residues. J gave up 7 bases and V 5 bases, and 13 bases lay outside the gene matches.

The chain joins TRBV19 to TRBJ1-1, with D possibly matching TRBD1 (5 bases). The CDR3 runs 14 residues. Per the germline V gene, CDR1 is LNHDA and CDR2 is SQIVND (reference sequence). Trimming pared 6 bases from V and 0 bases from J, leaving 11 bases between. The CDR3 reads CASSLRQMNTEAFF. CDR3 bases: TGTGCCAGTAGCCTGAGACAGATGAACACTGAAGCTTTCTTT.

The chain joins TRBV5-4 to TRBJ2-2, with D uncertain. Per germline, CDR1 SGHNT and CDR2 YYREEE (reference sequence). This CDR3 has 19 residues. V was cut by 2 bases and J by 2 bases, with 22 bases left in between. CDR3 protein: CASSFERSGSDANTGELFF. In nucleotides, the CDR3 is TGTGCCAGCAGCTTCGAAAGGTCCGGGTCCGACGCAAACACCGGGGAGCTGTTTTTT.

The chain joins TRBV9 to TRBJ1-2; D may be TRBD1 (5 bases). The CDR3 runs 12 residues. Trimming took off 2 bases at V and 8 bases at J, with 10 bases between the two ends. The germline gives CDR1 SGDLS, CDR2 YYNGEE. The CDR3 DNA reads TGTGCCAGCAGCGTCCCGGGGGGAGGCTACACCTTC. It yields the protein CASSVPGGGYTF.

This clone was picked up one time. The genes are TRBV13 and TRBJ2-1, with D perhaps matching TRBD2 (5 bases). The CDR3 loop spans 17 amino acids. The V and J ends lost 0 bases and 2 bases respectively, with 14 bases between them. The germline V gene encodes CDR1 PRHDT and CDR2 FYEKMQ (reference sequence). CDR3 loop: CASSLGSGPLAYNEQFF. In DNA form, the CDR3 reads TGTGCCAGCAGCTTAGGCAGCGGTCCTTTAGCCTACAATGAGCAGTTCTTC.

The rearrangement joins TRBV28 to TRBJ1-2, with 9 positions matching TRBD1. In germline, CDR1 is MDHEN, CDR2 SYDVKM. The CDR3 covers 13 residues. With 6 bases clipped from V and 8 bases from J, the junction kept 7 bases outside the gene matches. CDR3 loop: CASSLGTGRGYTF. The CDR3 DNA sequence: TGTGCCAGCAGCCTAGGGACAGGGCGAGGCTACACCTTC.

The chain employs TRBV4-1 and TRBJ2-3, with 10 bases fitting TRBD2. The CDR3 consists of 17 residues. Germline V gene data show CDR1 as MGHRA and CDR2 as YSYEKL. The V segment lost 6 bases and the J segment 2 bases; nucleotides outside the gene matches: 11. The CDR3 DNA reads TGCGCCAGCAGTCGTTCTAGCGGGGGCGCGAACACAGATACGCAGTATTTT. It is translated as CASSRSSGGANTDTQYF.

The chain links TRBV10-3 to TRBJ1-1; TRBD1 matches at 7 bases. Germline-derived CDR1 and CDR2 are ENHRY and SYGVKD. V was pared by 3 bases and J by 4 bases, with 5 bases of the junction left unmatched. The CDR3 is 14 residues long. The CDR3 region is CAISDGQAFTEAFF. CDR3 bases: TGTGCCATCAGTGATGGACAGGCGTTCACTGAAGCTTTCTTT.

J is TRBJ1-4 and V is TRBV6-5; 9 bases match TRBD1. The CDR3 spans 15 residues. Per the germline V gene, CDR1 is MNHEY and CDR2 is SVGAGI. The V segment lost 6 bases and the J segment 0 bases; nucleotides outside the gene matches: 2. The CDR3 DNA reads as TGTGCCAGCAGCAGACAGGGGGCAACTAATGAAAAACTGTTTTTT. It yields the protein CASSRQGATNEKLFF.

This chain uses TRBV10-3 with TRBJ2-3, with 10 bases that match TRBD2. This CDR3 region has 16 residues. Germline V gene lookup returns CDR1 ENHRY and CDR2 SYGVKD. The J segment lost 3 bases and the V segment lost 0 bases, leaving 3 bases of the junction unmatched. CDR3 coding DNA: TGTGCCATCAGTGAGTCGAGCGGGGGGGGGACAGATACGCAGTATTTT. This codes for CAISESSGGGTDTQYF.

The chain links TRBV7-3 to TRBJ2-3; 13 bases agree with TRBD2. Unmatched junction bases numbered 5, after V lost 4 bases and J lost 4 bases. Germline V CDR1 and CDR2: SGHTA, FQGTGA. The CDR3 length is 16 residues. The CDR3 loop reads CASSSRLAGGPDTQYF. CDR3 DNA sequence: TGTGCCAGCAGCTCCCGACTAGCGGGGGGCCCAGATACGCAGTATTTT.

The rearrangement links TRBV6-5 to TRBJ1-2, with TRBD1 as a possible D gene (5 bases). The CDR3 spans 13 residues. The germline CDR1 and CDR2 sequences are MNHEY and SVGAGI. V was pared by 4 bases and J by 7 bases, with 13 bases between. CDR3 DNA: TGTGCCAGCAGTTCGGCGGGGGTAGCTGGCTACACCTTC. Amino acids: CASSSAGVAGYTF.

Details on this clone: Its ends do not fully match the called genes, so a read error is possible. The chain is built from TRBV28 and TRBJ2-7; D is perhaps TRBD2 (6 bases). CDR3 length: 13 residues. Germline CDR1 and CDR2: MDHEN and SYDVKM. The CDR3 spells CASTGTEIYAQYF. DNA for the CDR3: TGTGCCAGCACCGGGACTGAAATCTACGCGCAGTACTTC.

V and J are TRBV27 and TRBJ2-3; a possible D gene is TRBD2 (5 bases). This CDR3 spans 13 amino acids. Germline V gene sequence: CDR1 MNHEY, CDR2 SMNVEV (reference sequence). V gave up 3 bases and J gave up 5 bases, with 9 bases separating them. The CDR3 coding sequence is TGTGCCAGCAGTTTTACCGGGATAGATACGCAGTATTTT. Amino acid sequence: CASSFTGIDTQYF.

The J gene is TRBJ1-2, the V gene TRBV27; D is unresolved. Looked up from germline, CDR1 is MNHEY and CDR2 is SMNVEV (reference sequence). The CDR3 is 14 residues long. The V end was cut by 3 bases, the J end by 2 bases, with 10 bases between. This CDR3 is CASSLAASNYGYTF. The CDR3, as DNA: TGTGCCAGCAGTTTGGCCGCTTCAAACTATGGCTACACCTTC.

The chain combines TRBV5-5 with TRBJ2-2; TRBD2 is a possible D gene (5 bases). The CDR3 length is 16 residues. CDR1 SGHKS and CDR2 YYEKEE come from the germline V gene (reference sequence). Trimming stripped 0 bases from V and 5 bases from J, with 14 bases between. The CDR3 loop reads CASSLGVRGSTGELFF. CDR3 bases: TGTGCCAGCAGCTTGGGCGTCCGGGGTTCGACCGGGGAGCTGTTTTTT.

The gene calls are TRBV19 and TRBJ2-1; TRBD2 matches at 9 bases. The ends lost 9 bases at V and 10 bases at J; junction bases unmatched: 13. The CDR3 contains 14 residues. Per the germline V gene, CDR1 is LNHDA and CDR2 is SQIVND (reference sequence). The CDR3, as DNA: TGTGCCAGCTGTCCCTTAGGCGGGGGGGGAGAGCAGTTCTTC. The encoded protein is CASCPLGGGGEQFF. Variable domain in full (rest from reference TRBV19 and TRBJ2-1): DGGITQSPKYLFRKEGQNVTLSCEQNLNHDAMYWYRQDPGQGLRLIYYSQIVNDFQKGDIAEGYSVSREKKESFPLTVTSAQKNPTAFYLCASCPLGGGGEQFFGPGTRLTVL.

V and J are TRBV24-1 and TRBJ1-2, with 7 positions matching TRBD1. The germline V gene encodes CDR1 KGHDR and CDR2 SFDVKD. This CDR3 contains 13 residues. The V and J ends lost 4 bases and 8 bases, in that order; junction bases with no gene match: 6. The CDR3 DNA reads as TGTGCCACCAGTGACTCAACAGGGGCCGGCTACACCTTC. It specifies CATSDSTGAGYTF.

J is TRBJ1-2 and V is TRBV2, with 10 bases fitting TRBD1. This CDR3 has 14 amino acids. Germline V gene sequence: CDR1 SNHLY, CDR2 FYNNEI. V dropped 10 bases and J dropped 3; count of bases not matched to a gene: 8. This CDR3 reads CATTPGTGDYGYTF. In DNA, the CDR3 is TGTGCCACCACACCCGGGACAGGGGACTATGGCTACACCTTC.

The rearrangement joins TRBV7-9 to TRBJ2-3; 8 nucleotides align to TRBD1. The germline gives CDR1 SEHNR, CDR2 FQNEAQ (reference sequence). The CDR3 covers 15 residues. J was trimmed by 7 bases and V by 0 bases; bases with no gene match: 6. The CDR3 sequence is CASSLAHRGTNTQYF. The CDR3 bases are TGTGCCAGCAGCTTAGCGCACAGGGGGACAAATACGCAGTATTTT.

The chain carries TRBV6-5 and TRBJ1-1; perhaps TRBD1 as D (6 bases). Trimming pared 5 bases from V and 6 bases from J, leaving 19 bases between. The V gene's germline CDR1 is MNHEY and CDR2 SVGAGI. The CDR3 spans 15 residues. CDR3 in amino acids: CASSRHGGGRSEAFF. CDR3 bases: TGTGCCAGCAGTCGCCACGGGGGCGGGAGGTCTGAAGCTTTCTTT.

This clone has only a few counts. V usage is TRBV9 and J usage is TRBJ1-3, with 8 positions matching TRBD1. The CDR3 extends over 15 amino acids. The V gene end was trimmed by 4 bases and the J gene end by 2 bases; junction bases not matched to a gene: 5. CDR1 is SGDLS and CDR2 is YYNGEE in the germline V gene. The CDR3 DNA is TGTGCCAGCAGCAAAACGGACAGGGCTGGAAACACCATATATTTT. Protein: CASSKTDRAGNTIYF.